This TCR beta chain was found in a study of control samples from healthy donors and cancer patients. The CDR3 totals 13 residues. Trimming pared 0 bases from V and 6 bases from J, leaving 11 bases between. The germline gives CDR1 GTSNPN, CDR2 SVGIG (reference sequence). This table comes from immunoSEQ multiplex PCR, and its TCRdb copy is limited to in-frame clones, with some not included. The sample has over 75,000 clones, about 85% seen once. This clonotype was sampled from a man in his thirties or forties in good health. The chain is built from TRBV30 and TRBJ1-1, with D possibly being TRBD1 (6 bases). Material: blood. This chain's CDR3 is CAWSVQGGAEAFF. CDR3 nucleotide sequence: TGTGCCTGGAGTGTACAGGGTGGGGCTGAAGCTTTCTTT.